This T cell receptor (beta chain) was captured by sequencing in a study of blood T cells in healthy people across ages. Study conclusions and caveats: Naive and antigen-experienced cells could not be conclusively compared, given unsorted PBMCs.

In the case of this clonotype: Its specificity is unknown.

CDR3 length: 15 amino acids. CDR1 SGDLS and CDR2 YYNGEE come from the germline V gene. With 3 bases removed from V and 6 bases from J, the gap between germline ends came to 18 bases. The study drew donors from healthy Caucasian individuals in Russia aged roughly 6 to 90. The sample, about 9.2 milliliters of peripheral blood, was drawn from each donor. It was with a sample-barcoded 5' primer and a J-beta primer mix that a second PCR of roughly 6 to 12 cycles was run. MiXCR, applied by TCRdb to the 5' RACE reads, yields one record per CDR3 protein. This sample carries 1,500,000 or so distinct CDR3 sequences, roughly 43% of them seen once, and the ten largest clones take under 5%.

The V gene is TRBV9, the J gene TRBJ1-1, with D perhaps TRBD1 (6 bases). The clonotype was recovered from a woman between 18 and 29 years old in good health. Specimen: blood. The CDR3 loop is CASSARGEPSPEAFF. CDR3 nucleotides: TGTGCCAGCAGCGCGAGGGGGGAACCCTCCCCTGAAGCTTTCTTT.